This TCR beta chain was retrieved from a study of blood T cell repertoires in COVID-19. Some clones are missing from TCRdb's copy, which holds only in-frame ones; the method was immunoSEQ multiplex PCR. The sample records under 300,000 clones, 85% to 90% being singletons. This TCR came from a man aged 18-30 years who had recovered from COVID-19. Sequencing was carried out using PBMCs or T cells enriched from blood (not recorded which).

CDR3 region: CAWNGLRYEQYF. The CDR3 DNA is TGTGCCTGGAATGGACTGCGCTACGAGCAGTACTTC. J is TRBJ2-7 and V is TRBV30; TRBD2 might be the D (5 bases). With 4 bases removed from V and 3 bases from J, the gap between germline ends came to 10 bases. Germline V gene sequence: CDR1 GTSNPN, CDR2 SVGIG (reference sequence). The CDR3 is 12 residues long.